This TCR beta chain was retrieved from a study of response to subunit inactivated influenza vaccine (dated by TCRdb to the late 2010s). Some background on the complete study: Deep quantitative profiling of the T cell receptor repertoire was used in the study to follow responses to a trivalent subunit inactivated influenza vaccine. Overall results and qualifications from the work: According to the authors, only a limited number of new T cells may be recruited by each seasonal influenza vaccination.

Many counts were recorded for this clonotype. Its specific antigen is unknown. Nothing much larger sits one base from this clone, and base qualities are not available. Spanning cysteine to phenylalanine, the CDR3 consists of 11 amino acids. Only the CDR3 part of the read is kept: 33 bases, read in frame from the first base. Deletion took 8 bases off V and 5 bases off J, with a span of 9 bases between the germline ends. Sequences MGHDK (CDR1) and SYGVNS (CDR2) are obtained from the germline V gene. Sample time point, as interpreted from the label and publication: around 47 days after influenza vaccine administration. Library preparation used RT-PCR. This sample was sequenced with an Illumina HiSeq 2500. In-frame beta chains were kept once TCRdb had trimmed the public reads at Q25 with fastp and called clones with MiXCR. Under each unique CDR3 protein, matching rows form one entry showing the most common genes and DNA. The sample table shows around 150,000 distinct CDR3 sequences, and approximately 11% are seen once. Of the sample, roughly 12% is held by the ten largest clones.

The specimen comprised non-naive T cells sorted from PBMCs, sampled 40 to 50 days after vaccination. What this sample's cell subset or site label stands for: memory T cell fraction. In this chain, TRBV25-1 is recombined with TRBJ2-5; the D gene is unclear. This sequence originates from a man in his forties or fifties who received an inactivated influenza vaccine. Donor details come from another sample of the same person, matched by shared clones. In nucleotide form, the sequence is TGTGCCAGCCAGATGGAGGAGACCCAGTACTTC. The translation is CASQMEETQYF.